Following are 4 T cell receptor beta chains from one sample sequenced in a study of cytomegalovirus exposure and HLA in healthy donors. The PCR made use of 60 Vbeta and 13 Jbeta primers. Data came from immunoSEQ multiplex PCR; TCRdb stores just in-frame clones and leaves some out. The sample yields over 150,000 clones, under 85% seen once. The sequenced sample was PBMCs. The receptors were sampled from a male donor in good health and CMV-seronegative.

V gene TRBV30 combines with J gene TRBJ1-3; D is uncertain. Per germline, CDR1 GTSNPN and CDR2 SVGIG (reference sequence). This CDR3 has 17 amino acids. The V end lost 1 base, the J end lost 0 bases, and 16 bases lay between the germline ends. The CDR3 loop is CAWSAGFSENSGNTIYF. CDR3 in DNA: TGTGCCTGGAGTGCCGGTTTTTCCGAGAACTCTGGAAACACCATATATTTT.

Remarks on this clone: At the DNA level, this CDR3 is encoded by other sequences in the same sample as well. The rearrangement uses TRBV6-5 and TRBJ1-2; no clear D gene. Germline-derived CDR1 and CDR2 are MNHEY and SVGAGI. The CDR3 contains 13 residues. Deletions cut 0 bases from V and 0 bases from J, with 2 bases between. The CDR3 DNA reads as TGTGCCAGCAGTTACTCCGCTAACTATGGCTACACCTTC. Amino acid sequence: CASSYSANYGYTF.

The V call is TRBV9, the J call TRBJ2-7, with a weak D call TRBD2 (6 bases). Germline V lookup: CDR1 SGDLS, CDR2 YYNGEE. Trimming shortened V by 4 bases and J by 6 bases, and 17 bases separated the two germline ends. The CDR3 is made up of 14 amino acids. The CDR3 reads CASSIPSMGGEQYF. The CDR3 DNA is TGTGCCAGCAGCATACCTTCGATGGGGGGCGAGCAGTACTTC.

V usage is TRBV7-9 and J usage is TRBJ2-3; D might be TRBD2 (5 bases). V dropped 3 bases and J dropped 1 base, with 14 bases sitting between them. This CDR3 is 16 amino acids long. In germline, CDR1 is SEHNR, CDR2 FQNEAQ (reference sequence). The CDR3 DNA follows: TGTGCCAGCAGCTTGATGACCCCGAGGGGCACAGATACGCAGTATTTT. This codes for CASSLMTPRGTDTQYF. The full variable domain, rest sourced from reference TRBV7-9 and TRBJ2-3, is DTGVSQNPRHKITKRGQNVTFRCDPISEHNRLYWYRQTLGQGPEFLTYFQNEAQLEKSRLLSDRFSAERPKGSFSTLEIQRTEQGDSAMYLCASSLMTPRGTDTQYFGPGTRLTVL.